This T cell receptor beta chain was identified in a study of control samples from healthy donors and cancer patients. Sequencing was performed with immunoSEQ multiplex PCR; in TCRdb, only in-frame clones are kept and a portion is missing. The sample holds about 63,000 clones; approximately 85% are singletons and the top ten take roughly 5%. Trimming shortened V by 5 bases and J by 2 bases, and 13 bases separated the two germline ends. The CDR3 is 14 amino acids. The germline CDR1 and CDR2 sequences are SGHAT and FQNNGV. Sequencing used blood. The TCR sequence derives from a man aged 40-49 years in good health. The rearrangement links TRBV11-2 to TRBJ2-7, with D perhaps matching TRBD1 (6 bases). The CDR3 spells CASSLAGVTYEQYF. The DNA for the CDR3 is TGTGCCAGCAGCCTAGCAGGGGTTACCTACGAGCAGTACTTC.